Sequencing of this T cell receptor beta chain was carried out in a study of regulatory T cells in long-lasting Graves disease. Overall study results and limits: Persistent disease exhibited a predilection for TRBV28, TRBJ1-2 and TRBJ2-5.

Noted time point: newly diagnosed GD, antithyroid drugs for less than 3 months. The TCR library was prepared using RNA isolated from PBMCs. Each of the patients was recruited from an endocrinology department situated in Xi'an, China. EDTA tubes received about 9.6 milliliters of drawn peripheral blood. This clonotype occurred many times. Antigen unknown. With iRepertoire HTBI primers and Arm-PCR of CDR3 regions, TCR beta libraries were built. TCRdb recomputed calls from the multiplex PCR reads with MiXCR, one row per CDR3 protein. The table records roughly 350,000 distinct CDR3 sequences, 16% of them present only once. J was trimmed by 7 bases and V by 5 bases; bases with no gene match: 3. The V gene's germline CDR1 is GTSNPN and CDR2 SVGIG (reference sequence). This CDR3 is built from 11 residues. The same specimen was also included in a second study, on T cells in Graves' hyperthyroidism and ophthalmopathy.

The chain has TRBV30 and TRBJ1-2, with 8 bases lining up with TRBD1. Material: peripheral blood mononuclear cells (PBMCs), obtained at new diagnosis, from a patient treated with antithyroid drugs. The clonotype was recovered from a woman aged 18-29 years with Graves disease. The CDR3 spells CAWGQGSGYTF. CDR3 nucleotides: TGTGCCTGGGGACAGGGTAGTGGCTACACCTTC.